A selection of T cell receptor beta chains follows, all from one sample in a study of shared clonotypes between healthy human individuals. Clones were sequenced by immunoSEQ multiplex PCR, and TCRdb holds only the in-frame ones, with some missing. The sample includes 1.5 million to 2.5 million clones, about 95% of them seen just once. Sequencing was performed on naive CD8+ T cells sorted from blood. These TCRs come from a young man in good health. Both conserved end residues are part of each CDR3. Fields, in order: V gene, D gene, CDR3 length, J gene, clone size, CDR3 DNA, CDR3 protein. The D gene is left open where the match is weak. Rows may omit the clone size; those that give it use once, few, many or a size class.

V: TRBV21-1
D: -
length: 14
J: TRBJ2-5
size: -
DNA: TGTGCCAGCAGCATACGGACTTTCCAAGAGACCCAGTACTTC
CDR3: CASSIRTFQETQYF

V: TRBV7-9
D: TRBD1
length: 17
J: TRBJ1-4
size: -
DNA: TGTGCCAGCAGCTTAGCGGGACAGGGGGCTGGGGATGAAAAACTGTTTTTT
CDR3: CASSLAGQGAGDEKLFF

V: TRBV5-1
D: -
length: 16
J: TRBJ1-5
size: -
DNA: TGCGCCAGCAGCTTGGCGGGCAGGGAGGGCAATCAGCCCCAGCATTTT
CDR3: CASSLAGREGNQPQHF

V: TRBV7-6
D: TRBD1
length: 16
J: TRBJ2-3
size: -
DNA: TGTGCCAGCAGCTTATACACAGGGGGCAGAACAGATACGCAGTATTTT
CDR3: CASSLYTGGRTDTQYF

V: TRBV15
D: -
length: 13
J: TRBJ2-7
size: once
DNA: TGTGCCACCAGCAGTTTTGCGCCCTACGAGCAGTACTTC
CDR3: CATSSFAPYEQYF

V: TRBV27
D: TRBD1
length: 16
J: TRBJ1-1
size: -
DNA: TGTGCCAGCAGTTTAGCGGGACAGGGCGGGTACACTGAAGCTTTCTTT
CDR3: CASSLAGQGGYTEAFF

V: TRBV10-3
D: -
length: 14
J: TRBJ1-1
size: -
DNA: TGTGCCATCAGTGAGGGGGGAACGAACACTGAAGCTTTCTTT
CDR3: CAISEGGTNTEAFF

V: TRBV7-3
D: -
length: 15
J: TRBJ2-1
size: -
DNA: TGTGCCAGCAGCTTGGAGAGGGGACCCTACAATGAGCAGTTCTTC
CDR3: CASSLERGPYNEQFF

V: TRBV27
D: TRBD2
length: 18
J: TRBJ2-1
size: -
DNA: TGTGCCAGCAGTTTGGGACTAGCGGGAGTTCCGCCCTACAATGAGCAGTTCTTC
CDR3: CASSLGLAGVPPYNEQFF

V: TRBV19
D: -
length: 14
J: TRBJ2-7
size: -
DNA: TGTGCCAGTAGTATAGCAGGACGGATCTACGAGCAGTACTTC
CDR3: CASSIAGRIYEQYF

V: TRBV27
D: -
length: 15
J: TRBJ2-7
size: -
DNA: TGTGCCAGCAGTTTAACCCCGGGGAGCTCCTACGAGCAGTACTTC
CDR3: CASSLTPGSSYEQYF

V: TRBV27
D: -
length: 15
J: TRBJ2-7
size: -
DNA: TGTGCCAGCAGTTCCCTGGAGGGGGGTGGGTACGAGCAGTACTTC
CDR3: CASSSLEGGGYEQYF

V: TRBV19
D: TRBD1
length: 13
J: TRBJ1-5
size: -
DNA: TGTGCCAGTACCCTACAGGGGGCCGAGCCCCAGCATTTT
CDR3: CASTLQGAEPQHF

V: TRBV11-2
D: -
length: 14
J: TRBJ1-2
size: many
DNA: TGTGCCAGCAGCTTAGATCAAGGCCCCGGTGGCTACACCTTC
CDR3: CASSLDQGPGGYTF

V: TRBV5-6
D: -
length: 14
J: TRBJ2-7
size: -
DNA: TGTGCCAGCAGCCCGGACAGCGTTGCCTACGAGCAGTACTTC
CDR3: CASSPDSVAYEQYF

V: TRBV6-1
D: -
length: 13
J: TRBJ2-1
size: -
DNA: TGTGCCAGCTGGAGGGCCTCCTACAATGAGCAGTTCTTC
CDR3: CASWRASYNEQFF

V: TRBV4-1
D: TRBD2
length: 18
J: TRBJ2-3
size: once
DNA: TGCGCCAGCAGCCGCACTAGCGGGAGGGAATTTCTAACAGATACGCAGTATTTT
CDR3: CASSRTSGREFLTDTQYF

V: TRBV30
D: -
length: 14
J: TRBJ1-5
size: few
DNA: TGTGCCTGGAGTGTCTGGGGGACCCATCAGCCCCAGCATTTT
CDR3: CAWSVWGTHQPQHF

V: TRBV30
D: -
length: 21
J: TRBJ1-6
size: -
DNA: TGTGCCTGGAGTGTCCCTATTCTCGGACATAAAGCAGAATTCTATAATTCACCCCTCCACTTT
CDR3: CAWSVPILGHKAEFYNSPLHF

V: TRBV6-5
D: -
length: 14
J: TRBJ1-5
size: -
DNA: TGTGCCAGCAGCCCCATGGGGCCCAATCAGCCCCAGCATTTT
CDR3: CASSPMGPNQPQHF

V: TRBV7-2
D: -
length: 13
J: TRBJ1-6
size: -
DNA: TGTGCCAGCAGCTTAGATTGGGGTTCACCCCTCCACTTT
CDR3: CASSLDWGSPLHF

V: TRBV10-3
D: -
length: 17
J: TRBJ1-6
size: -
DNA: TGTGCCATCAGTGAGTCGACAGTTAGCTCCTATAATTCACCCCTCCACTTT
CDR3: CAISESTVSSYNSPLHF

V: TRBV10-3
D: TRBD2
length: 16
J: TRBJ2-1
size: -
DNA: TGTGCCATCAGTGAGTCGTTAGCGGGAGTTGGGAATGAGCAGTTCTTC
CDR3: CAISESLAGVGNEQFF

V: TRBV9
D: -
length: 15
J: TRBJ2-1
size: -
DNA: TGTGCCAGCAGCGTTAACGCCCGGTCCTACAATGAGCAGTTCTTC
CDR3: CASSVNARSYNEQFF

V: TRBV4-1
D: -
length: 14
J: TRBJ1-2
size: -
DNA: TGCGCCAGCAGCCAAGAGATGGGGGCCTATGGCTACACCTTC
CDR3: CASSQEMGAYGYTF

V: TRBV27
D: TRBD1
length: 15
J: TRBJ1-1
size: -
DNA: TGTGCCAGCAGTTCACTACAGGGGCGGATCACTGAAGCTTTCTTT
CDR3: CASSSLQGRITEAFF

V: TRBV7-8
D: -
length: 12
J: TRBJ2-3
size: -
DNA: TGTGCCAGCAGCTTAGAAAGGGATACGCAGTATTTT
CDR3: CASSLERDTQYF

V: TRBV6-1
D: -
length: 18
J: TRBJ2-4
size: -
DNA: TGTGCCAGCAGTGAACGCCCTGGGGAGGGACAAGCCAAAAACATTCAGTACTTC
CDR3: CASSERPGEGQAKNIQYF

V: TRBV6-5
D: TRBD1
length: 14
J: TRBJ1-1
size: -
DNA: TGTGCCAGCAGTTCCACAGGGGGCATCGCTGAAGCTTTCTTT
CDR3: CASSSTGGIAEAFF

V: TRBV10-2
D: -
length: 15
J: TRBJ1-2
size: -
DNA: TGCGCCAGCAGAACGACAGGCCAGCCTCACCTAGGCTACACCTTC
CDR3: CASRTTGQPHLGYTF

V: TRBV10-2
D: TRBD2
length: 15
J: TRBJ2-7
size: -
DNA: TGCGCCAGCAGTGAGTCGTGGGGACTAAGCTACGAGCAGTACTTC
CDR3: CASSESWGLSYEQYF

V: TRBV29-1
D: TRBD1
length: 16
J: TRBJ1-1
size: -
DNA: TGCAGCGTTGATTTAGGACAGGGAGGAAGTAACACTGAAGCTTTCTTT
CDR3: CSVDLGQGGSNTEAFF

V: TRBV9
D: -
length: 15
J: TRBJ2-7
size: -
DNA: TGTGCCAGCAGCGTAGGTGGAGGGGGAACCTACGAGCAGTACTTC
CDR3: CASSVGGGGTYEQYF

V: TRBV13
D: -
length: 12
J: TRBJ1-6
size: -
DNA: TGTGCCAGCAGCTTAGCGGATTCACCCCTCCACTTT
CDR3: CASSLADSPLHF

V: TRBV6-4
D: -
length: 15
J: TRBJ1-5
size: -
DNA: TGTGCCAGCAGTGAGCGTTGGGGGAGCAATCAGCCCCAGCATTTT
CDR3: CASSERWGSNQPQHF

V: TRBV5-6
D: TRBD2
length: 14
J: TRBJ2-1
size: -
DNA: TGTGCCAGCAGCATGACTAGCGGCCTCAATGAGCAGTTCTTC
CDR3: CASSMTSGLNEQFF

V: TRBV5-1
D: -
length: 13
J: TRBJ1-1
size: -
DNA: TGCGCCAGCAGCTCCGAGGGGGGCACTGAAGCTTTCTTT
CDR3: CASSSEGGTEAFF

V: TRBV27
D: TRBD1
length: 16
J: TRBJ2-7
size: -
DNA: TGTGCCAGCAGTTTTAGTGCAGGGGGCCGAGCCTACGAGCAGTACTTC
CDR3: CASSFSAGGRAYEQYF

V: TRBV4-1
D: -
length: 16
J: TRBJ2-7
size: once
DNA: TGCGCCAGCAGCCAAGAAAGGGTTGGGGCCAACCACGAGCAGTACTTC
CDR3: CASSQERVGANHEQYF

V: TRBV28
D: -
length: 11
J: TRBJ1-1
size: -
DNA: TGTGCCAGCAGCCCTAACACTGAAGCTTTCTTT
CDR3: CASSPNTEAFF

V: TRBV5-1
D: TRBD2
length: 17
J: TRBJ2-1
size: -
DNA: TGCGCCAGCAGCTTGGGGGCTTTAGCGGGCTCCTACAATGAGCAGTTCTTC
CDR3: CASSLGALAGSYNEQFF

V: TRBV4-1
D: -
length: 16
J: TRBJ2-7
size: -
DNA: TGCGCCAGCAGCCAGGTAGGGGAAGGGACGATGGGGGAGCAGTACTTC
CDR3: CASSQVGEGTMGEQYF

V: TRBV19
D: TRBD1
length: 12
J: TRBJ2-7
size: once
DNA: TGTGCCAGTAGCGACAGGGTGGGAGAGCAGTACTTC
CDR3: CASSDRVGEQYF

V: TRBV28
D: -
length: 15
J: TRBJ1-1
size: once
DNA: TGTGCCAGCAGTCCCCCCCCCTGGAAGAACACTGAAGCTTTCTTT
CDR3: CASSPPPWKNTEAFF

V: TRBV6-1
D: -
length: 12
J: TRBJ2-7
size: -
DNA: TGTGCCAGCACGCCCCCCGCCTACGAGCAGTACTTC
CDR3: CASTPPAYEQYF

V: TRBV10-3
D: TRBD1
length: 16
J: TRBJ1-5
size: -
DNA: TGTGCCATCAGTGAGTCTGAGGGGGCCTTTGGCGGGGTACAGCATTTT
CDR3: CAISESEGAFGGVQHF

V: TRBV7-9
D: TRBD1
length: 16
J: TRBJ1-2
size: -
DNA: TGTGCCAGCAGCCCTGCCACAGGGGTTACTAACTATGGCTACACCTTC
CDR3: CASSPATGVTNYGYTF

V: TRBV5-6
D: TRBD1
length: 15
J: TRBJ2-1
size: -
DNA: TGTGCCAGCAGCTTGGTGACAGGGTTTTACAATGAGCAGTTCTTC
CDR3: CASSLVTGFYNEQFF